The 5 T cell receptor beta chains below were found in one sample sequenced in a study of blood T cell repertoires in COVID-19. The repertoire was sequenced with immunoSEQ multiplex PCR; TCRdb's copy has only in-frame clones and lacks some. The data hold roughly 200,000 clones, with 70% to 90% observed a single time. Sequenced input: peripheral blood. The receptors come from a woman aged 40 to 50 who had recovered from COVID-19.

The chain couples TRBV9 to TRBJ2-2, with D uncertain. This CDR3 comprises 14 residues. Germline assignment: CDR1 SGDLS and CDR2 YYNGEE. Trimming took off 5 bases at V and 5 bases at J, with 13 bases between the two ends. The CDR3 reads CASRGPVETGELFF. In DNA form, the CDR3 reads TGTGCCAGCAGGGGCCCCGTGGAAACCGGGGAGCTGTTTTTT.

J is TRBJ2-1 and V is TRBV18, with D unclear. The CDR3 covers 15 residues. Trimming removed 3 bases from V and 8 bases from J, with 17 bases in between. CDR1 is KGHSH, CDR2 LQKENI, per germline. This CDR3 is CASSPPHKNNDEQFF. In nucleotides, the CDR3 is TGTGCCAGCTCACCCCCACATAAGAATAACGATGAGCAGTTCTTC.

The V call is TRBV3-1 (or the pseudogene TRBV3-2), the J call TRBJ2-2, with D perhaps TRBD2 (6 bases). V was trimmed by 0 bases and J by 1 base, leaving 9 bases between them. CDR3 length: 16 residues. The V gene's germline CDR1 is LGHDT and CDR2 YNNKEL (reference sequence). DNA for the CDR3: TGTGCCAGCAGCCAAGATCAAGCGGGGAACACCGGGGAGCTGTTTTTT. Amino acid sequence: CASSQDQAGNTGELFF.

CDR3 in DNA: TGTGCCAGCAGTTCCCTAGCGGGAGTTCTTTACGAGCAGTACTTC. It specifies CASSSLAGVLYEQYF. The chain employs TRBV27 and TRBJ2-7; 10 bases map to TRBD2. Germline V lookup: CDR1 MNHEY, CDR2 SMNVEV (reference sequence). J lost 4 bases, V lost 4 bases, and 7 bases had no gene match. The CDR3 loop spans 15 amino acids.

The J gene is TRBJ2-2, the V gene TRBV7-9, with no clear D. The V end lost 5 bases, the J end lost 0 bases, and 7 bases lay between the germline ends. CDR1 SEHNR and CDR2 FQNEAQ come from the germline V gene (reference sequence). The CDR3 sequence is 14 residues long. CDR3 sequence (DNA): TGTGCCAGCAGCACAGAAACGAACACCGGGGAGCTGTTTTTT. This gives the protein CASSTETNTGELFF.